This is a list of T cell receptor beta chains from one sample in a study of tumor and adjacent non-tumor tissue in lung cancer. TCRdb fed the multiplex PCR reads into MiXCR, producing one record per CDR3 protein. The table has approximately 130,000 distinct CDR3 sequences, about 66% seen once; the top ten hold around 13%. Material: lung tumor tissue. The receptors here all came from a man aged 25 to 45 with non-small cell lung cancer. CDR3s include the opening cysteine and the closing phenylalanine or tryptophan. D genes are given only for firm matches. The listing skips clone size in some rows; elsewhere it reads once, few, many or a size class.

>TRBD2|TRBV11-2|many|TRBJ2-1
CASSPGLAGGGSYEQFF
TGTGCCAGCAGCCCGGGACTAGCGGGAGGGGGTTCTTATGAGCAGTTCTTC
>.|TRBV5-6|.|TRBJ2-3
CASSPRADTQYF
TGTGCCAGCAGCCCTCGGGCAGATACGCAGTATTTT
>.|TRBV29-1|.|TRBJ2-7
CTVEGDGYMEQYF
TGCACCGTTGAAGGAGACGGATACATGGAGCAGTACTTC
>TRBD2|TRBV20-1|.|TRBJ2-7
CSARAPTSGAYEQYF
TGCAGTGCTAGAGCCCCGACTAGCGGAGCCTACGAGCAGTACTTC
>.|TRBV5-6|.|TRBJ2-5
CVISRDTRETQYF
TGTGTCATCAGTAGGGACACCCGGGAGACCCAGTACTTC
>.|TRBV28|.|TRBJ2-7
CASSPHPYEECF
TGTGCCAGCAGTCCCCATCCCTACGAGGAGTGCTTC
>TRBD2|TRBV5-6|.|TRBJ2-1
CTSSGLAGAFEQFF
TGTACCAGCAGCGGGCTAGCGGGAGCATTTGAGCAGTTCTTC
>.|TRBV6-2/TRBV6-3|.|TRBJ2-3
CASSFLGLPTETQYF
TGTGCCAGCAGTTTTTTAGGCCTGCCCACAGAAACGCAGTATTTT
>.|TRBV4-3|few|TRBJ2-3
CASSQGATDMQYF
TGCGCCAGCAGCCAAGGGGCGACAGATATGCAGTATTTT
>.|TRBV4-3|.|TRBJ2-7
CASSQEWSSDISYEHYF
TGCGCCAGCAGCCAAGAATGGTCTAGCGATATCTCCTACGAGCATTACTTC
>TRBD2|TRBV11-3|.|TRBJ2-1
CASSLLGLEGNNEQFF
TGTGCCAGCAGCTTGTTGGGACTAGAGGGGAACAATGAGCAGTTCTTC
>.|TRBV6-6|many|TRBJ2-7
CASSSLGDEQYF
TGTGCCAGCAGCTCCCTCGGCGACGAGCAGTACTTC
>.|TRBV29-1|few|TRBJ1-1
CSVEAGGTNTEAFF
TGCAGCGTTGAGGCCGGGGGAACGAACACTGAAGCTTTCTTT
>.|TRBV11-2|.|TRBJ2-1
CASGSYASASYNEQFF
TGTGCCAGCGGCTCATATGCTAGCGCTTCCTACAATGAGCAGTTCTTC
>.|TRBV20-1|.|TRBJ1-4
CSARVRGKLFF
TGCAGTGCTAGAGTCCGTGGAAAACTGTTTTTT